A selection of T cell receptor beta chains follows, all from one sample in a study of cytomegalovirus exposure and HLA in healthy donors. Sequencing was performed with immunoSEQ multiplex PCR; in TCRdb, only in-frame clones are kept and a portion is missing. Of fewer than 150,000 clones in the sample, around 80% were seen once. The sample consisted of PBMCs. The receptors were sampled from a man aged 25-40 years in good health and CMV-seronegative. The CDR3 runs from the conserved cysteine through the conserved F or W. The order of the fields is V gene, CDR3 protein.

>TRBV2
CASSEAEPSHNEQFF
>TRBV28
CASSVWGDAGNTIYF
>TRBV19
CRNRQANYGYTF
>TRBV19
CASSTQTGYGYTF
>TRBV6-5
CASSYEGAGELFF
>TRBV6-5
CATVNLGQNYGYTF
>TRBV2
CASSEGDTARDTQYF
>TRBV6-6
CASSYSTAAGYEQYF
>TRBV19
CASGLAGTDTQYF
>TRBV27
CASSSTGAGQPQHF
>TRBV28
CASSTGLRSYNEQFF
>TRBV6-5
CASGTGVHGYTF
>TRBV2
CASGVGGETQYF
>TRBV10-3
CAISATGVGNQPQHF
>TRBV6-5
CASSYSASYGYTF
>TRBV7-3
CASSLGYKTSGSSSGYNEQFF
>TRBV21-1
CASSTYEQYF
>TRBV19
CASKTGGLTDTQYF
>TRBV15
CATSRDRVVLAGVSLYEQYF
>TRBV2
CASTRGDGYPF
>TRBV28
CASQVDRVGGYTF
>TRBV28
CASSPGLAGTLIRFF
>TRBV6-1
CASSGGQGASHQPQHF
>TRBV28
CASSLSGPMGEQYF
>TRBV7-2
CASSRTGWAGNTIYF
>TRBV5-4
CASSTRDQVPYGYTF
>TRBV29-1
CSVSREGCEQYF
>TRBV7-2
CASSSDRTSYEQYF
>TRBV5-1
CASSLTGATNEKLFF
>TRBV7-2
CASRGTSGYTGELFF
>TRBV11-3
CASSSGQGSYNEQFF
>TRBV7-2
CASSLAGRGYNEQFF
>TRBV5-1
CASSPDRVPYEQYF
>TRBV10-1
CASSEGVVLTDTQYF
>TRBV10-3
CAISVAPDREAFF
>TRBV27
CASRAQGILSTDTQYF
>TRBV6-1
CASSEAGTIYNEQFF
>TRBV11-2
CASSLGGHNQPQHF
>TRBV13
CASSARDSYNEQFF
>TRBV7-9
CASSPPLQGWNSPLHF
>TRBV6-1
CASRRETAVTEAFF
>TRBV5-1
CASSSTENTGELFF
>TRBV4-2
CASSQDLMGTVEAFF
>TRBV2
CASSSGLSNEQFF
>TRBV10-3
CAIRGGGPLTGNTIYF
>TRBV29-1
CSVRTGLRRGYGYTF
>TRBV5-6
CASSHKPTEHPSDEQYF
>TRBV28
CASSFGNYGYTF
>TRBV5-1
CASRLTSGSETQYF
>TRBV25-1
CASSPWGGRSPLHF
>TRBV28
CASSSERETQYF
>TRBV2
CASSAWLSGGSQPQHF
>TRBV5-1
CASSPGTVSGEQYF
>TRBV5-1
CASSFGQGEAFF
>TRBV5-1
CASSGAAEARSEQYF
>TRBV6-5
CASRKSGPDGNEQFF
>TRBV6-5
CASSDRGQDTQYF